The T cell receptor (beta chain) described here comes from a study of chemoradiotherapy in HPV16-positive cancers. The wider study: Functional T-cell assays on a couple of HPV16-positive patients' cells defined candidate HPV-specific clones and common TCR motifs. General study points: Functional assays defining HPV-specific T cells used only a couple of HPV16-positive patients.

Method: immunoSEQ multiplex PCR; TCRdb's copy keeps in-frame clones and lacks some. The sample lists approximately 5,400 clones; 89% were seen once. Details on this clone: Its target is not known.

The source material was blood, sampled from a patient who underwent chemoradiotherapy. The TCR sequence derives from a human donor with HPV-associated anogenital cancer.

The CDR3 nucleotides read TGTGCCAGCGGCACGGGAGGCACCTACAATGAGCAGTTCTTC. As protein: CASGTGGTYNEQFF. V gene TRBV9 combines with J gene TRBJ2-1; 7 bases line up with TRBD2. In germline, CDR1 is SGDLS, CDR2 YYNGEE. CDR3 length: 14 residues. The J segment lost 2 bases and the V segment lost 7 bases, leaving 6 bases of the junction unmatched. Using reference TRBV9 and TRBJ2-1 for the parts outside the CDR3, the full variable domain is DSGVTQTPKHLITATGQRVTLRCSPRSGDLSVYWYQQSLDQGLQFLIQYYNGEERAKGNILERFSAQQFPDLHSELNLSSLELGDSALYFCASGTGGTYNEQFFGPGTRLTVL.